This TCR beta chain was recovered during a study of cytomegalovirus exposure and HLA in healthy donors. Overall study results and limits: When a later analysis compared HLA-associated TCR beta chains with equally common others, the HLA-associated chains turned out to be more clonally expanded and to have lower generation probabilities. A few CMV-associated chains were confirmed in vitro to be specific for CMV antigens.

The CDR3 contains 17 residues. Unmatched junction bases numbered 15, after V lost 4 bases and J lost 6 bases. Germline V gene lookup returns CDR1 SGHTS and CDR2 YDEGEE. The primer mix had 60 Vbeta and 13 Jbeta primers. Measured with immunoSEQ multiplex PCR; TCRdb has only the in-frame clones, and not every one. The data show roughly 140,000 clones, 70% to 85% seen once. Comments on this clone: Antigen: not known.

The sequence derives from a male donor in good health and CMV-seronegative. The V and J genes are TRBV5-8 and TRBJ2-3, with TRBD2 matching 9 bases. The material sequenced was PBMCs. The CDR3 is CASSLLAGVGSVDTQYF. The DNA for the CDR3 is TGTGCCAGCAGCCTATTAGCGGGAGTGGGCTCCGTTGATACGCAGTATTTT.